Listed below are T cell receptor beta chains from one sample, sequenced in a study of monozygotic twins with inflammatory bowel disease. One entry per CDR3 protein, without DNA, is what TCRdb gives after re-calling the 5' RACE reads. The sample's table shows 400,000 to 500,000 distinct CDR3 sequences. The sequenced material came from blood. These receptors originate from a human donor with ulcerative colitis or Crohn's disease, or a healthy co-twin of an affected twin (not recorded which). CDR3s include the opening cysteine and the closing phenylalanine or tryptophan. The order of the fields is V gene, J gene, CDR3 protein.

V gene: TRBV25-1
J gene: TRBJ2-1
CDR3 protein: CASRIPGGLPYNEQFF

V gene: TRBV2
J gene: TRBJ2-1
CDR3 protein: CASSGEGLGPEQFF

V gene: TRBV3-1
J gene: TRBJ1-3
CDR3 protein: CASSVPGAALSGNTIYF

V gene: TRBV2
J gene: TRBJ1-2
CDR3 protein: CASNDRSRGHGYTF

V gene: TRBV6-2/TRBV6-3
J gene: TRBJ1-2
CDR3 protein: CATHRQGTNYGYTF

V gene: TRBV19
J gene: TRBJ1-3
CDR3 protein: CASSAQGNGNTIYF

V gene: TRBV7-2
J gene: TRBJ2-2
CDR3 protein: CASSRLALGELFF

V gene: TRBV7-9
J gene: TRBJ2-1
CDR3 protein: CASSSRDGAGDEQFF

V gene: TRBV5-1
J gene: TRBJ1-6
CDR3 protein: CASATGAWLGSPLHF

V gene: TRBV6-1
J gene: TRBJ2-5
CDR3 protein: CASSEDGAGGNQETQYF

V gene: TRBV19
J gene: TRBJ1-4
CDR3 protein: CASTTSSGAEKLFF

V gene: TRBV5-1
J gene: TRBJ1-2
CDR3 protein: CASSLLQGEISGYTF

V gene: TRBV7-6
J gene: TRBJ2-5
CDR3 protein: CASSLPRSGVTSQETQYF

V gene: TRBV28
J gene: TRBJ2-1
CDR3 protein: CASSLLISFREQFF

V gene: TRBV6-5
J gene: TRBJ2-3
CDR3 protein: CASSSLTGFTDTQYF

V gene: TRBV6-1
J gene: TRBJ1-2
CDR3 protein: CASSEARQGGTFPYGYTF

V gene: TRBV29-1
J gene: TRBJ1-5
CDR3 protein: CSAKHGTGSNQPQHF

V gene: TRBV7-6
J gene: TRBJ1-2
CDR3 protein: CASSLSTGTYGYTF

V gene: TRBV14
J gene: TRBJ2-5
CDR3 protein: CASSQEKGRETQYF

V gene: TRBV20-1
J gene: TRBJ1-3
CDR3 protein: CSASRVGDLSGNTIYF

V gene: TRBV4-3
J gene: TRBJ2-3
CDR3 protein: CASSQEVASGKDTQYF

V gene: TRBV11-3
J gene: TRBJ2-5
CDR3 protein: CASSPGQQGEETQYF

V gene: TRBV5-1
J gene: TRBJ1-6
CDR3 protein: CASSLKSYNSPLHF